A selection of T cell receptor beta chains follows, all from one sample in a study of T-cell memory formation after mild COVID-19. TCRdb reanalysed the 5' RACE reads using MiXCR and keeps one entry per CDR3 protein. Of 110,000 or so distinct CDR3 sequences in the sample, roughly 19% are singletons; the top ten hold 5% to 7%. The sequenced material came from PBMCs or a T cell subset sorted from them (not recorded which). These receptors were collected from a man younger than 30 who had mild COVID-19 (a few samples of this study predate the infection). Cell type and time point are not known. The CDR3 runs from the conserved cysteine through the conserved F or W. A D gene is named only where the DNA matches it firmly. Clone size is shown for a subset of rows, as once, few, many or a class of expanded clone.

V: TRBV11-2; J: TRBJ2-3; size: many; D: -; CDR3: CASSFRTHYTDTQYF; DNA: TGTGCCAGCAGCTTCCGGACACACTACACAGATACGCAGTATTTT
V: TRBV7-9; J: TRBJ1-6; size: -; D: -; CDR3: CASSLERGTLNSPLHF; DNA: TGTGCCAGCAGCTTAGAGAGAGGGACGTTGAATTCACCCCTCCACTTT
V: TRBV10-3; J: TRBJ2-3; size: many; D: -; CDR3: CAISESATVTDTQYF; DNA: TGTGCCATCAGTGAGTCGGCAACCGTAACAGATACGCAGTATTTT
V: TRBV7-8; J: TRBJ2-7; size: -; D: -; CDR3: CASSFSPVGAHEQYF; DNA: TGTGCCAGCAGCTTTTCCCCGGTCGGGGCCCACGAGCAGTACTTC
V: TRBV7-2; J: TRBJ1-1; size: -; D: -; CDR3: CASSPGNGRTEAFF; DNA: TGTGCCAGCAGCCCCGGCAACGGGCGGACTGAAGCTTTCTTT
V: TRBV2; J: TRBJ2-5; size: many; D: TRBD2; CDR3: CASTRGGQETQYF; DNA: TGTGCCAGCACACGGGGGGGCCAAGAGACCCAGTACTTC
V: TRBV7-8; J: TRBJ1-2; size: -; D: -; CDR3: CASSLSAGTSYGYTF; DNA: TGTGCCAGCAGCTTATCTGCCGGGACATCCTATGGCTACACCTTC
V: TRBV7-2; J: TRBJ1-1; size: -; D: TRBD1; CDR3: CASSSYRPDRVTAFF; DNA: TGTGCCAGCAGCTCCTACCGACCCGACAGGGTAACAGCTTTCTTT
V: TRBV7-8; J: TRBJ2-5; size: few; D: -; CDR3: CASSSGSETQYF; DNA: TGTGCCAGCAGCTCCGGGAGCGAGACCCAGTACTTC
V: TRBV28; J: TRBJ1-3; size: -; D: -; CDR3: CASSLSPTADSGNTIYF; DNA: TGTGCCAGCAGTTTAAGTCCCACGGCTGACTCTGGAAACACCATATATTTT
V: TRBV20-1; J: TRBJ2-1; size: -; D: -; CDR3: CSANRQGGYNEQFF; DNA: TGCAGTGCCAACAGGCAGGGAGGATACAATGAGCAGTTCTTC